These 24 T cell receptor beta chains share one sample of origin, sequenced in a study of sequential checkpoint blockade in melanoma (dated by TCRdb to 2018 to 2020). Receptor amplification or capture employed the immunoSEQ multiplex PCR assay. TCRdb limited this immuneACCESS table to in-frame rearrangements with V and J called. A share of clones is missing; checked studies link under half to unresolved V genes, and the rest is unexplained. Present in this sample are about 4,800 clones, 70% to 80% of which were seen just once. The ten top clones hold 67% of the sample. In the paper's terms, the treatment or condition label means: randomized to nivolumab then ipilimumab (arm A) or the reverse (arm B). Sample: CD8+ T cells sorted from blood (inferred from file names), taken from a patient given nivolumab and ipilimumab in sequence. All receptors come from a human donor with melanoma.

The gene calls are TRBV18 and TRBJ2-7, with D maybe TRBD2 (6 bases). This CDR3 spans 13 amino acids. Germline loops: CDR1 KGHSH, CDR2 LQKENI. V was cut by 3 bases and J by 3 bases, with 9 bases left in between. The CDR3 DNA follows: TGTGCCAGCTCACCCTCGACTAGCTACGAGCAGTACTTC. Protein: CASSPSTSYEQYF.

This clone was picked up a small number of times. The V call is TRBV28, the J call TRBJ1-5, with unresolved D. In germline, CDR1 is MDHEN, CDR2 SYDVKM. Trimming took off 2 bases at V and 4 bases at J, with 6 bases between the two ends. This CDR3 has 13 amino acids. CDR3 nucleotides: TGTGCCAGCAGTTTAGTAGAGAATCAGCCCCAGCATTTT. It codes for CASSLVENQPQHF.

The chain is built from TRBV6-4 and TRBJ2-3, with 8 positions matching TRBD1. CDR3 length: 14 amino acids. Germline V gene data show CDR1 as MRHNA and CDR2 as SNTAGT. The trim removed 5 bases at V and 2 bases at J, leaving 3 bases unmatched. The CDR3 here is CASSRGQDTDTQYF. For the CDR3, the DNA is TGTGCCAGCAGTCGGGGACAGGACACAGATACGCAGTATTTT.

This sequence joins TRBV4-1 and TRBJ2-3; possible D gene TRBD1, 6 bases. Trimming pared 0 bases from V and 4 bases from J, leaving 14 bases between. CDR1 is MGHRA, CDR2 YSYEKL, per germline. CDR3 size: 16 residues. CDR3 DNA: TGCGCCAGCAGCCAAGATTGGGGCAGGGGAGCAGATACGCAGTATTTT. It yields the protein CASSQDWGRGADTQYF.

This clone was seen a handful of times. The V and J genes are TRBV28 and TRBJ2-3; D is possibly TRBD2 (6 bases). CDR3 size: 15 residues. Trimming pared 8 bases from V and 2 bases from J, leaving 17 bases between. Germline V gene data show CDR1 as MDHEN and CDR2 as SYDVKM. CDR3 in amino acids: CASLYAGTLTDTQYF. The CDR3 DNA is TGTGCCAGCCTCTACGCCGGGACTCTCACAGATACGCAGTATTTT.

A note on this clone: Germline and junction disagree at one end, which may indicate a read error. The rearrangement joins TRBV13 to TRBJ2-7; tentative D call: TRBD1 (6 bases). The CDR3 is made up of 13 amino acids. CDR1 and CDR2 from the germline V gene are PRHDT and FYEKMQ (reference sequence). The CDR3 loop is CASSHKGTSRCWF. CDR3 bases: TGTGCCAGCAGCCATAAAGGGACATCGCGTTGTTGGTTC.

The chain employs TRBV4-3 and TRBJ2-1; 11 nucleotides align to TRBD2. CDR1 is LGHNA, CDR2 YSLEER, per germline. The CDR3 is made up of 16 amino acids. J gave up 6 bases and V 3 bases, and 7 bases lay outside the gene matches. CDR3 sequence reads: CASSQAGTSGLNEQFF. The CDR3 region has the DNA TGCGCCAGCAGCCAGGCCGGGACTAGCGGACTCAATGAGCAGTTCTTC.

The chain links TRBV6-1 to TRBJ1-2, with a tentative D call TRBD1 (5 bases). Germline values: CDR1 MNHNS, CDR2 SASEGT. Trimming took off 7 bases at V and 4 bases at J, with 16 bases between the two ends. This CDR3 has 14 residues. The CDR3 DNA is TGTGCCAGCATCCCTTTTGGGGGGAGCTATGGCTACACCTTC. This encodes CASIPFGGSYGYTF.

This chain links TRBV11-2 with TRBJ2-5; TRBD2 agrees at 14 bases. The DNA end is a closer match to TRBJ2-7, so the J assignment may be wrong. CDR3 size: 15 residues. Germline lookup yields CDR1 SGHAT and CDR2 FQNNGV. CDR3 DNA sequence: TGTGCCAGCAGCATCGGGACTAGCGGGGGCTACGAGCAGTACTTC. It translates to CASSIGTSGGYEQYF.

The rearrangement joins TRBV28 to TRBJ2-7, with 8 nucleotides matching TRBD2. CDR3 length equals 16 residues. Germline V CDR1 and CDR2: MDHEN, SYDVKM. The ends lost 4 bases at V and 3 bases at J; junction bases unmatched: 11. DNA for the CDR3: TGTGCCAGCAGTTCCCCCCGGGGGGGGCGCTTCTACGAGCAGTACTTC. Its protein product is CASSSPRGGRFYEQYF. The complete variable domain, with remaining parts taken from reference TRBV28 and TRBJ2-7, reads DVKVTQSSRYLVKRTGEKVFLECVQDMDHENMFWYRQDPGLGLRLIYFSYDVKMKEKGDIPEGYSVSREKKERFSLILESASTNQTSMYLCASSSPRGGRFYEQYFGPGTRLTVT.

This clone was counted between two and nine times. The chain joins TRBV6-5 to TRBJ2-1; 9 nucleotides match TRBD1. CDR3 size: 14 residues. The germline V gene encodes CDR1 MNHEY and CDR2 SVGAGI. Trimming cost V 6 bases and J 9 bases; bases outside gene matches: 9. The CDR3 nucleotides are TGTGCCAGCAGAGACAGGGGGTTTAATAGTGAGCAGTTCTTC. Amino acid sequence: CASRDRGFNSEQFF.

The chain recombines TRBV19 with TRBJ2-1; 11 bases fit TRBD2. Trimming at V came to 6 bases and at J to 5 bases, leaving 0 bases not matched to a gene. CDR3 length equals 13 residues. The germline V gene has CDR1 LNHDA and CDR2 SQIVND (reference sequence). The CDR3 here is CASRLAGDNEQFF. As DNA, the CDR3 is TGTGCCAGTAGACTAGCGGGGGACAATGAGCAGTTCTTC.

The chain recombines TRBV4-1 with TRBJ2-3, with TRBD2 matching over 9 bases. The ends lost 3 bases at V and 0 bases at J; junction bases unmatched: 4. CDR1 and CDR2 from the germline V gene are MGHRA and YSYEKL. This CDR3 has 16 amino acids. CDR3 DNA sequence: TGCGCCAGCAGCCAGGTTCTAGCGGGGAGCACAGATACGCAGTATTTT. It codes for CASSQVLAGSTDTQYF.

The sample holds a few counts of this clone. The rearrangement joins TRBV6-4 to TRBJ2-3; the match to TRBD1 covers 10 bases. CDR3 length equals 16 residues. V gave up 2 bases and J gave up 1 base; unmatched junction bases: 3. The germline V gene encodes CDR1 MRHNA and CDR2 SNTAGT. CDR3 sequence (DNA): TGTGCCAGCAGTGACGGGACAGGGGACGGCACAGATACGCAGTATTTT. Translating it yields CASSDGTGDGTDTQYF.

This clone was recorded a few times. CDR3 DNA sequence: TGTGCCAGCAGCCAAGAAAGGGGACAGGGCACAGATACGCAGTATTTT. Translation: CASSQERGQGTDTQYF. The gene calls are TRBV4-2 and TRBJ2-3, with 8 bases lining up with TRBD1. V was pared by 0 bases and J by 1 base, with 3 bases of the junction left unmatched. This CDR3 region has 16 residues. Germline assignment: CDR1 LGHNA and CDR2 YNFKEQ.

This chain links TRBV6-1 with TRBJ2-3, with 11 bases fitting TRBD2. V lost 4 bases, J lost 4 bases, and 4 bases stayed unmatched. The germline V gene encodes CDR1 MNHNS and CDR2 SASEGT. The CDR3 has 15 amino acids. Here the CDR3 DNA reads TGTGCCAGCAGTGCCACTAGCGGGGGAGCAGATACGCAGTATTTT. Amino acids: CASSATSGGADTQYF.

This chain joins TRBV28 and TRBJ1-3, with unresolved D. The CDR3 is made up of 14 amino acids. Germline V gene sequence: CDR1 MDHEN, CDR2 SYDVKM. V lost 3 bases to trimming and J lost 0 bases, with 6 bases between them. The CDR3 loop is CASSLGGSGNTIYF. As DNA, the CDR3 is TGTGCCAGCAGTTTGGGAGGCTCTGGAAACACCATATATTTT.

The chain links TRBV27 to TRBJ2-1, with D possibly matching TRBD1 (5 bases). Germline V gives CDR1 MNHEY, CDR2 SMNVEV (reference sequence). V dropped 6 bases and J dropped 5 bases, with 11 bases sitting between them. The CDR3 extends over 13 amino acids. The CDR3 reads CASRLTAHNEQFF. The CDR3 nucleotides read TGTGCCAGCAGATTGACAGCCCACAATGAGCAGTTCTTC.

With regard to this clone: Other DNA variants within this sample encode the same CDR3. The chain is built from TRBV6-1 and TRBJ1-2; D ambiguous. Germline lookup yields CDR1 MNHNS and CDR2 SASEGT. V was trimmed by 0 bases and J by 6 bases, leaving 8 bases between them. This CDR3 region has 13 residues. CDR3 nucleotide sequence: TGTGCCAGCAGTGAAGCTGAGAGGGATGGCTACACCTTC. It codes for CASSEAERDGYTF.

The rearrangement uses TRBV28 and TRBJ1-1, with TRBD1 as a possible D gene (6 bases). The V and J ends lost 2 bases and 4 bases respectively, with 17 bases between them. From germline, CDR1 is MDHEN and CDR2 SYDVKM. This CDR3 spans 16 amino acids. The CDR3: CASSLQGYATGTEAFF. CDR3 bases: TGTGCCAGCAGTTTACAGGGGTACGCGACGGGCACTGAAGCTTTCTTT.

The gene calls are TRBV27 and TRBJ1-1; 7 bases map to TRBD1. Losses at the gene ends were 6 bases for V and 0 bases for J; bases not matched to a gene: 4. CDR1 and CDR2 from the germline V gene are MNHEY and SMNVEV (reference sequence). This CDR3 spans 14 amino acids. The CDR3 reads CASRTTGMNTEAFF. The CDR3 DNA is TGTGCCAGCAGAACGACAGGGATGAACACTGAAGCTTTCTTT.

The chain carries TRBV6-5 and TRBJ1-5; D gene uncertain. Germline V lookup: CDR1 MNHEY, CDR2 SVGAGI. This CDR3 has 13 residues. V lost 10 bases and J lost 5, with 15 bases in between. The CDR3 loop reads CAIGLSAHQPQHF. The CDR3 DNA reads as TGTGCCATCGGACTCTCCGCGCATCAGCCCCAGCATTTT.

Only a few counts were recorded for this clone. This sequence joins TRBV27 and TRBJ1-1; D is undetermined. The V and J ends lost 3 bases and 4 bases respectively, with 9 bases between them. Germline V CDR1 and CDR2: MNHEY, SMNVEV (reference sequence). CDR3 length: 13 amino acids. In DNA, the CDR3 is TGTGCCAGCAGTTTGTCAATCAGCACTGAAGCTTTCTTT. It encodes CASSLSISTEAFF.

V and J are TRBV19 and TRBJ1-1; TRBD1 matches at 12 bases. Germline assignment: CDR1 LNHDA and CDR2 SQIVND (reference sequence). V shed 10 bases, J shed 6 bases, and the junction held 3 bases outside the gene matches. This CDR3 contains 12 residues. The CDR3 DNA reads TGTGCCACGGGACAGGGGGCCGCTGAAGCTTTCTTT. Residues: CATGQGAAEAFF.